Included here is one TCR beta chain sequence, with context. Its antigen is not known. Uncontrolled infection, other autoimmune disease, pregnancy or lactation disqualified patients from enrolment. A roughly 10 ml volume of fresh peripheral blood provided the PBMCs. This entry comes from a study of T cells in Graves' hyperthyroidism and ophthalmopathy. The germline V gene encodes CDR1 SQVTM and CDR2 ANQGSEA. After removal of 4 bases from V and 4 bases from J, the junction contained 4 bases not matched to a gene. The CDR3 spans 13 residues. Amplification yielded TCR beta CDR3 regions, with RNA transcripts as the source. HTBI primers were the set used in a first-round RT-PCR of the TCR CDR3. TCRdb passed the multiplex PCR reads through MiXCR, listing each CDR3 protein once. The data contain approximately 700,000 distinct CDR3 sequences, 16% of them singletons. Study-level results: Peripheral blood also featured most of the thyroid clonotypes expanded above 0.001.

The source of this sequence is a man aged 18 to 30 with Graves' hyperthyroidism. Source material: blood. This sequence joins TRBV29-1 and TRBJ2-7; TRBD2 matches at 10 bases. CDR3 coding DNA: TGCAGCGTTGGCCCGACTAGCGGGTACGAGCAGTACTTC. Translating it yields CSVGPTSGYEQYF.